The rows below give T cell receptor beta chains drawn from one sample of a study of blood T cell repertoires in COVID-19. Data came from immunoSEQ multiplex PCR; TCRdb stores just in-frame clones and leaves some out. This table holds some 110,000 clones, roughly 81% found once. Input material: peripheral blood. These receptors all stem from a man between 40 and 49 years old with acute or convalescent COVID-19. Each CDR3 is given with its conserved first and last residue. Each record gives: clone size, D gene, V gene, J gene, CDR3 DNA, CDR3 protein. D genes are given only for firm matches. Clone sizes are given selectively: once, few, many, or a class where the clone is expanded.

-	-	TRBV28	TRBJ2-3	TGTGCCAGCAGTTTATTGGCCCCAGATACGCAGTATTTT	CASSLLAPDTQYF
-	-	TRBV11-1	TRBJ2-7	TGTGCCAGCAGCCCGCGGACAGCCCCCTACGAGCAGTACTTC	CASSPRTAPYEQYF
-	TRBD2	TRBV6-5	TRBJ2-1	TGTGCCAGCACCTTAACTAGCGGGCTCTACAATGAGCAGTTCTTC	CASTLTSGLYNEQFF
-	-	TRBV5-4	TRBJ2-1	TGTGCCAGCAGCGTTTACCGGGACACGCCCCATGAGCAGTTCTTC	CASSVYRDTPHEQFF
-	-	TRBV18	TRBJ1-1	TGTGCCAGCTCAGCGGGACCGAACACTGAAGCTTTCTTT	CASSAGPNTEAFF
-	TRBD2	TRBV2	TRBJ2-2	TGTGCCAGCAGGACTAGCGGGAGTTTGGGCACCGGGGAGCTGTTTTTT	CASRTSGSLGTGELFF
-	-	TRBV27	TRBJ1-6	TGTGCCAGCAGTGACAGTAGGGATTCACCCCTCCACTTT	CASSDSRDSPLHF
-	TRBD1	TRBV29-1	TRBJ2-3	TGCAGCGTCGGGACAGTTGATACGCAGTATTTT	CSVGTVDTQYF
-	TRBD2	TRBV29-1	TRBJ2-3	TGCAGCGCCGGGACTAGCCTGGATACGCAGTATTTT	CSAGTSLDTQYF
-	-	TRBV6-2/TRBV6-3	TRBJ2-7	TGTGCCAGCAGTTACTCGGCCTCCTACGAGCAGTACTTC	CASSYSASYEQYF
once	-	TRBV6-5	TRBJ1-5	TGTGCCAGCAGCCCCAGGGTATATAGCAATCAGCCCCAGCATTTT	CASSPRVYSNQPQHF
-	TRBD2	TRBV19	TRBJ2-3	TGTGCCAGTAGTATATCTAGCGGGAGCACAGATACGCAGTATTTT	CASSISSGSTDTQYF
-	-	TRBV7-8	TRBJ1-1	TGTGCCAGCAGCTTAGGACAGCTTGAAGCTTTCTTT	CASSLGQLEAFF
-	TRBD1	TRBV5-1	TRBJ1-2	TGCGCCAGCAGCTTCGGACAGGGAATATCGTATGGCTACACCTTC	CASSFGQGISYGYTF
-	-	TRBV18	TRBJ2-6	TGTGCCAGCTCACCAAGGTCAGGACAAAACTCTGGGGCCAACGTCCTGACTTTC	CASSPRSGQNSGANVLTF